The T cell receptor (beta chain) described here comes from a study of OX40 agonist ivuxolimab in advanced cancers. Study-wide background: At under 85% male, the cohort had a mean age of about 60 years, ranging from roughly 20 to 85.

Repertoires were generated with immunoSEQ multiplex PCR, while TCRdb's copy carries only in-frame clones and drops some. The data contain tens of thousands of clones, 84% of them seen just once; the ten biggest clones take up under 7%. Excluded were patients having autoimmune disease history or systemic immunosuppression. V lost 2 bases to trimming and J lost 0 bases, with 2 bases between them. The germline CDR1 and CDR2 sequences are KGHSH and LQKENI. This CDR3 is built from 13 residues. The chain has TRBV18 and TRBJ2-1; D not resolved. The TCR originated in an adult with an advanced solid tumor such as melanoma, head and neck, liver or kidney cancer. The input for sequencing was CD4+ or CD8+ T cells sorted from blood, taken in a trial of the OX40 agonist ivuxolimab. Here the CDR3 reads CASSPVSYNEQFF. The CDR3 nucleotides read TGTGCCAGCTCACCAGTCTCCTACAATGAGCAGTTCTTC.